The following is a T cell receptor (beta chain) sequence with its context. This entry belongs to a study of T cell responses to AZD1222 COVID-19 vaccine. The germline V gene has CDR1 SGHAT and CDR2 FQNNGV. This CDR3 region has 15 residues. The junction had 8 bases not matched to a gene; V was cut back by 5 bases and J by 2 bases. Clones were read by immunoSEQ multiplex PCR, and TCRdb kept only the in-frame ones, dropping some. The profile shows under 200,000 clones, 70% to 90% of them singletons. This TCR was recovered from an adult who received the AZD1222 COVID-19 vaccine. J is TRBJ2-7 and V is TRBV11-2; 8 bases match TRBD2. This material consisted of peripheral blood, taken 28 days after the second AZD1222 dose. The CDR3, as DNA: TGTGCCAGCAGCCCGAGCAGCGGGAGTACCTACGAGCAGTACTTC. It yields the protein CASSPSSGSTYEQYF. The variable domain in full, completed from reference TRBV11-2 and TRBJ2-7, reads EAGVAQSPRYKIIEKRQSVAFWCNPISGHATLYWYQQILGQGPKLLIQFQNNGVVDDSQLPKDRFSAERLKGVDSTLKIQPAKLEDSAVYLCASSPSSGSTYEQYFGPGTRLTVT.